The present T cell receptor (beta chain) was sequenced within a study of control samples from healthy donors and cancer patients (dated by TCRdb to 2019 to 2021). A distance of 17 bases separates the germline ends of V and J, which lose 7 bases and 5 bases respectively. Reading from cysteine to phenylalanine, the CDR3 counts 13 amino acids. Just the 39-base CDR3 DNA is kept, in frame starting at base 1. CDR1 and CDR2 are drawn from the germline V gene: SQVTM, ANQGSEA. With regard to this clone: The antigen it binds to is not known. The input lacks base qualities; no much larger clone sits a single base away.

Library method: the immunoSEQ multiplex PCR assay. Held by TCRdb, this immuneACCESS table contains in-frame sequences only and omits some clones. Under half of the omission traces to an unresolved V gene where checked; the cause of the rest is unknown. A total of some 120,000 clones appear in this sample, 80% to 90% of them only once. Clones ranked in the top ten supply about 1.1% of the sample. The specimen was PBMCs. This clonotype was sampled from a woman between 45 and 65 years old with colorectal cancer. This chain is built from TRBV29-1 and TRBJ1-1, with no reliable assignment of the D segment. The sequenced DNA is TGCAGCGCGATAGATAGCACGGGGACTGAAGCTTTCTTT. Translation gives CSAIDSTGTEAFF.